The 9 T cell receptor beta chains listed next were all sequenced from one sample in a study of blood T cell repertoires in COVID-19 (TCRdb year 2020). Library prep was done by the immunoSEQ multiplex PCR assay. TCRdb provides this immuneACCESS table in a form limited to in-frame rearrangements. Some clones are lacking; in checked studies, under half of them reflect an unresolved V gene, and why the rest are absent is not known. This sample has fewer than 200,000 clones in its table, and approximately 74% of those were observed once. The ten largest clonotypes hold 3% of the sample. Sequenced material: peripheral blood. The receptors come from an elderly woman with acute or convalescent COVID-19.

This chain joins TRBV11-2 and TRBJ1-4; a possible D gene is TRBD1 (5 bases). Germline V CDR1 and CDR2: SGHAT, FQNNGV. V lost 5 bases to trimming and J lost 4 bases, with 14 bases between them. The CDR3 totals 15 residues. CDR3 nucleotides: TGTGCCAGCAGCCCAGGGTCCACGGTTAATGAAAAACTGTTTTTT. As protein: CASSPGSTVNEKLFF.

This chain connects TRBV3-1 (or the pseudogene TRBV3-2) to TRBJ1-2; TRBD1 agrees at 11 bases. The germline V gene has CDR1 LGHDT and CDR2 YNNKEL (reference sequence). The V gene end was trimmed by 5 bases and the J gene end by 6 bases; junction bases not matched to a gene: 5. The CDR3 covers 14 residues. In DNA, the CDR3 is TGTGCCAGCAGCACTCCGGACAGGGGGCATGGCTACACCTTC. Translation: CASSTPDRGHGYTF.

This chain uses TRBV6-1 with TRBJ2-1; 14 nucleotides line up with TRBD2. The germline V gene has CDR1 MNHNS and CDR2 SASEGT. This CDR3 region has 21 residues. Trimming took 2 bases from V and 2 from J; bases not matched to a gene: 14. The CDR3 DNA reads TGTGCCAGCAGTGAAACCCGGACTAGCGGGAGGTACCATCCGGCCTACAATGAGCAGTTCTTC. Translating it yields CASSETRTSGRYHPAYNEQFF.

This clone turned up a few times. This chain connects TRBV5-1 to TRBJ2-2; no reliable D call. V dropped 0 bases and J dropped 4 bases, with 4 bases sitting between them. The length of the CDR3 is 13 residues. CDR1 is SGHRS and CDR2 is YFSETQ in the germline V gene. CDR3 bases: TGCGCCAGCAGCTTGGAGCGCACCGGGGAGCTGTTTTTT. It yields the protein CASSLERTGELFF.

The rearrangement joins TRBV2 to TRBJ2-5; the D is unclear. Trimming took off 7 bases at V and 5 bases at J, with 14 bases between the two ends. The CDR3 loop spans 13 amino acids. Germline loops: CDR1 SNHLY, CDR2 FYNNEI. The CDR3: CASISVFRETQYF. DNA of the CDR3: TGTGCCAGCATTTCTGTTTTTCGGGAGACCCAGTACTTC.

This clone was counted only a few times. The chain has TRBV7-8 and TRBJ1-5; D not resolved. V lost 3 bases and J lost 2, with 14 bases in between. The germline V gene encodes CDR1 SGHVS and CDR2 FQNEAQ. The CDR3 runs 16 residues. CDR3 in DNA: TGTGCCAGCAGCTTTGAGCGGACGTCGGGCAATCAGCCCCAGCATTTT. Protein: CASSFERTSGNQPQHF.

The chain uses TRBV3-1 (or the pseudogene TRBV3-2) and TRBJ2-1, with D possibly matching TRBD2 (5 bases). Germline V gives CDR1 LGHDT, CDR2 YNNKEL (reference sequence). The CDR3 contains 12 residues. The V end lost 1 base, the J end lost 12 bases, and 10 bases lay between the germline ends. For the CDR3, the DNA is TGTGCCAGCAGCCAAGCCAGCCGGGGGCAGTTCTTC. Translation gives CASSQASRGQFF.

A few counts support this clone. The chain uses TRBV3-1 (or the pseudogene TRBV3-2) and TRBJ2-7; D is unresolved. V dropped 0 bases and J dropped 6 bases, with 9 bases sitting between them. Germline-derived CDR1 and CDR2 are LGHDT and YNNKEL (reference sequence). The CDR3 runs to 13 residues. The CDR3 DNA reads as TGTGCCAGCAGCCAAGAAGTAAGAGGCGAGCAGTACTTC. This encodes CASSQEVRGEQYF.

V usage is TRBV28 and J usage is TRBJ1-2; 7 bases are shared with TRBD1. Germline trimming cut 5 bases from V and 4 bases from J; bases unmatched to any gene: 7. Germline CDR1 reads MDHEN; CDR2 reads SYDVKM. This CDR3 spans 14 amino acids. Here the CDR3 reads CASSPGQVIYGYTF. CDR3 sequence (DNA): TGTGCCAGCAGTCCTGGACAGGTAATCTATGGCTACACCTTC.